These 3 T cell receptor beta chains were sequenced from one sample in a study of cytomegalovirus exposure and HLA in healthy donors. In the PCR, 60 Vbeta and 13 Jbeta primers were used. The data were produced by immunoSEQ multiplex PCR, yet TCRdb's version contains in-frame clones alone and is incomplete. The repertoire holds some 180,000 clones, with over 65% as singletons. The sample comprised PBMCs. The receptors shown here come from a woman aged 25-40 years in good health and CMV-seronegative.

The CDR3 protein is CASSPPRLAGVRETQYF. CDR3 sequence (DNA): TGTGCCAGCTCACCACCTCGACTAGCGGGAGTTCGAGAGACCCAGTACTTC. This chain connects TRBV18 to TRBJ2-5; 12 positions match TRBD2. Germline assignment: CDR1 KGHSH and CDR2 LQKENI. The CDR3 contains 17 residues. Losses at the gene ends were 0 bases for V and 4 bases for J; bases not matched to a gene: 6.

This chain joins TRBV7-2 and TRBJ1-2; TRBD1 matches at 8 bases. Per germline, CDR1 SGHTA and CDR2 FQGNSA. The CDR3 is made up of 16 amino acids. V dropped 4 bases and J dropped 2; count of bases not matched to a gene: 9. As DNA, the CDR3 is TGTGCCAGCAGCTCGTGGACAGGGACAGTAAACTATGGCTACACCTTC. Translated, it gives CASSSWTGTVNYGYTF. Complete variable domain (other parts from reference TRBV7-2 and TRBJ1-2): GAGVSQSPSNKVTEKGKDVELRCDPISGHTALYWYRQSLGQGLEFLIYFQGNSAPDKSGLPSDRFSAERTGGSVSTLTIQRTQQEDSAVYLCASSSWTGTVNYGYTFGSGTRLTVV.

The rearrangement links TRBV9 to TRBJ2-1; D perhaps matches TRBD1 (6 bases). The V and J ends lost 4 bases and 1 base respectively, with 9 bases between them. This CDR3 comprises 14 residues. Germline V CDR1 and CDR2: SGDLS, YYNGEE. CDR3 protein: CASSRDRSYNEQFF. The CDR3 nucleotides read TGTGCCAGCAGCAGAGACAGGTCCTACAATGAGCAGTTCTTC.